This record concerns one TCR beta chain sequence. The antigen remains unidentified. The data belong to a study of T cells in localized non-small cell lung cancer. Trimming cost V 4 bases and J 7 bases; bases outside gene matches: 3. This CDR3 is built from 12 residues. Germline lookup yields CDR1 MGHDK and CDR2 SYGVNS. Libraries were prepared by immunoSEQ multiplex PCR; TCRdb keeps only in-frame clonotypes and omits some of them. In the table there are about 5,100 clones, 40% to 45% of which are singletons. Overall study results and limits: Longer overall survival accompanied higher blood T cell density.

Sequencing used lung tumor tissue, obtained before any cancer treatment. This chain links TRBV25-1 with TRBJ1-2; 7 positions match TRBD1. This clonotype originated in a man aged 40-75 years with stage I lung adenocarcinoma. The CDR3 nucleotides read TGTGCCAGCAGTGGGACAGGACTTGGCTACACCTTC. Amino acids: CASSGTGLGYTF.